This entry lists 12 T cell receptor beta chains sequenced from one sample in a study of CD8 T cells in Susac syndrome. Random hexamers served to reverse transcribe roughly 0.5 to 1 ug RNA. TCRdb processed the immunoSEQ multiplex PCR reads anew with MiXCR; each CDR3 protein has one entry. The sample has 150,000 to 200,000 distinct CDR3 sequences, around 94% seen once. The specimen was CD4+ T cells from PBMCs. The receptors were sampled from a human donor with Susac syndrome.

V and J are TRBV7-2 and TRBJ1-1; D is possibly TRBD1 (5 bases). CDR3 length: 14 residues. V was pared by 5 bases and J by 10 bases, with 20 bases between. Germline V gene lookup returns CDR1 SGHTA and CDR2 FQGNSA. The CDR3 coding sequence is TGTGCCAGCAGCCCCGACAGCGCCCTAGGAGGAGCTTTCTTT. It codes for CASSPDSALGGAFF.

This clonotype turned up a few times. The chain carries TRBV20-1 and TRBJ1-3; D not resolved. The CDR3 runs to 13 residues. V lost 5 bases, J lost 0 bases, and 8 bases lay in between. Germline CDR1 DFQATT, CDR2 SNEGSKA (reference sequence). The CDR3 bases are TGCAGTGCTGGGTCGGACTCTGGAAACACCATATATTTT. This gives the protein CSAGSDSGNTIYF.

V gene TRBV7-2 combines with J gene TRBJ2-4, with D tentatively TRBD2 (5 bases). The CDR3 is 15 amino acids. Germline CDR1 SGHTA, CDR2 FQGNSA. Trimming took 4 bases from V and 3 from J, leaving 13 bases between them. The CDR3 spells CASSSEPGGKNIQYF. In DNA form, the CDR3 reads TGTGCCAGCAGCTCAGAACCAGGAGGCAAAAACATTCAGTACTTC.

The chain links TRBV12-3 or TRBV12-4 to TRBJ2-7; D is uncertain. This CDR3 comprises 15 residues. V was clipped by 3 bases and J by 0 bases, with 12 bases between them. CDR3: CASSFTVWSSYEQYF. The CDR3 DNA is TGTGCCAGCAGTTTCACTGTCTGGAGCTCCTACGAGCAGTACTTC.

In nucleotides, the CDR3 is TGTGCCAGCAGTGTCGAACAGGGACGAACTGTCTATGGCTACACCTTC. Translation gives CASSVEQGRTVYGYTF. The chain joins TRBV25-1 to TRBJ1-2; D may be TRBD1 (6 bases). The CDR3 consists of 16 residues. Trimming cost V 4 bases and J 4 bases, with 19 bases left between them. Looked up from germline, CDR1 is MGHDK and CDR2 is SYGVNS.

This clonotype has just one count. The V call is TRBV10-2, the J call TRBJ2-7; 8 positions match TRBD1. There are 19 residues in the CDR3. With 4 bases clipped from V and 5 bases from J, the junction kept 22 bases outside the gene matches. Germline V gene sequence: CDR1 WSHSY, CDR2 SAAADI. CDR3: CASSGGARDRSPFRDEQYF. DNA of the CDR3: TGCGCCAGCAGTGGTGGGGCCCGGGACAGGTCACCTTTTCGGGACGAGCAGTACTTC.

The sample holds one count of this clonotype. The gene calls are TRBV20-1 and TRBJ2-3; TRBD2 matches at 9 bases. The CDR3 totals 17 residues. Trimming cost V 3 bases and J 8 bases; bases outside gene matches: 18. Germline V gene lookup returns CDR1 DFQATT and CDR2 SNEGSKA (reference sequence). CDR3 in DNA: TGCAGTGCTAGGGGCCCAGGGAGGAGCGGGGGGCTCGGTACGCAGTATTTT. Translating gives CSARGPGRSGGLGTQYF.

The CDR3 DNA reads as TGTGCCAGCAGCCAGAACACGGGTACTCAAGAGACCCAGTACTTC. Its translation is CASSQNTGTQETQYF. The genes are TRBV14 and TRBJ2-5; D ambiguous. Germline V CDR1 and CDR2: SGHDN, FVKESK. V lost 3 bases and J 2 bases, leaving 13 bases between the germline ends. The CDR3 is made up of 15 amino acids.

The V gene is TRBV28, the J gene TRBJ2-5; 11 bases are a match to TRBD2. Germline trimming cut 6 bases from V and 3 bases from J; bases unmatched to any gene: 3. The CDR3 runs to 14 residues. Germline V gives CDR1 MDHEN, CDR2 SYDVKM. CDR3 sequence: CASRLLAGEETQYF. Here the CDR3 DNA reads TGTGCCAGCAGGCTACTAGCGGGGGAAGAGACCCAGTACTTC. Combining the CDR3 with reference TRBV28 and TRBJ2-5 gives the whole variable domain DVKVTQSSRYLVKRTGEKVFLECVQDMDHENMFWYRQDPGLGLRLIYFSYDVKMKEKGDIPEGYSVSREKKERFSLILESASTNQTSMYLCASRLLAGEETQYFGPGTRLLVL.

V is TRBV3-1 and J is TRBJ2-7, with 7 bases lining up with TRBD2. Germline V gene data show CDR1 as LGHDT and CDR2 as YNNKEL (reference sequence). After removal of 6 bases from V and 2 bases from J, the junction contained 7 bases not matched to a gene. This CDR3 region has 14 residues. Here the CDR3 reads CASSKSGETYEQYF. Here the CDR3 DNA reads TGTGCCAGCAGTAAGAGCGGGGAAACCTACGAGCAGTACTTC.

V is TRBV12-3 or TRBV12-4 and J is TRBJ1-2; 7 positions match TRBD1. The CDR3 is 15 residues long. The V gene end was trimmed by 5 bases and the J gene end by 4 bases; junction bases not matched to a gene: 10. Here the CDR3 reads CASSHQVGTAYGYTF. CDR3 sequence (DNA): TGTGCCAGCAGTCACCAGGTCGGGACAGCCTATGGCTACACCTTC.

The CDR3 nucleotides are TGTGCCTGGAAGGGACAGGGAGAGTCACCCCTCCACTTT. Translation gives CAWKGQGESPLHF. V and J are TRBV30 and TRBJ1-6, with 9 bases lining up with TRBD1. The CDR3 is 13 residues long. In germline, CDR1 is GTSNPN, CDR2 SVGIG (reference sequence). Trimming took 4 bases from V and 10 from J; bases not matched to a gene: 5. The entire variable domain, with the rest obtained from reference TRBV30 and TRBJ1-6, is as follows: SQTIHQWPATLVQPVGSPLSLECTVEGTSNPNLYWYRQAAGRGLQLLFYSVGIGQISSEVPQNLSASRPQDRQFILSSKKLLLSDSGFYLCAWKGQGESPLHFGNGTRLTVT.